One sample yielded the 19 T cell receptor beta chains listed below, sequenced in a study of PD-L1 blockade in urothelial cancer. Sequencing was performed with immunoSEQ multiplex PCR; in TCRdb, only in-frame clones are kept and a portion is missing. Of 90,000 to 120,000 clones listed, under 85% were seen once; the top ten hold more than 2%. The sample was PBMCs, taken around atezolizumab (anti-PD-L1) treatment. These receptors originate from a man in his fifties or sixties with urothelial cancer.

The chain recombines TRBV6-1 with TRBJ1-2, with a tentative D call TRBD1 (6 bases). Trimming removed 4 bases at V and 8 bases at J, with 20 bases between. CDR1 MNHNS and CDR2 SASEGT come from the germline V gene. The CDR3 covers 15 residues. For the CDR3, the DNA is TGTGCCAGCAGTGTATTCCATACAGGGCCCGACGGCTACACCTTC. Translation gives CASSVFHTGPDGYTF.

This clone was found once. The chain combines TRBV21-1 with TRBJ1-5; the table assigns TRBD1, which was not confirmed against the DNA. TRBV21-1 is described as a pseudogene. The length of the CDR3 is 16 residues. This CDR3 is CATTGRAYYSNQPQHF. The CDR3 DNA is TGTGCCACGACAGGTAGGGCATACTATAGCAATCAGCCCCAGCATTTT.

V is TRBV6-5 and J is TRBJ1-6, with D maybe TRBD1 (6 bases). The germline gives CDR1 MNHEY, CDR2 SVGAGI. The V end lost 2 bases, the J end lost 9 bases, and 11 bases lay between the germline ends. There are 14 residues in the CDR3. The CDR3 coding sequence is TGTGCCAGCAGTTACCAGGGGAGGGGTTCACCCCTCCACTTT. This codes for CASSYQGRGSPLHF.

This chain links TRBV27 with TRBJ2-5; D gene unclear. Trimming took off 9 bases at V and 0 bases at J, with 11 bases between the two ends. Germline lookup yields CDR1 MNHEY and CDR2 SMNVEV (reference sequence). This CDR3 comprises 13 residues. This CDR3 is CASSRVYQETQYF. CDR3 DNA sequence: TGTGCCAGTTCTCGCGTTTACCAAGAGACCCAGTACTTC.

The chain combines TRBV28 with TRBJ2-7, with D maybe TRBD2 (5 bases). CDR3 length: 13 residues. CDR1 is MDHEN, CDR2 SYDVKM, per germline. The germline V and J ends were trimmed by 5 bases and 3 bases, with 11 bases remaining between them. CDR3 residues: CASSSGALYEQYF. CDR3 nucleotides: TGTGCCAGCAGTAGCGGAGCACTCTACGAGCAGTACTTC.

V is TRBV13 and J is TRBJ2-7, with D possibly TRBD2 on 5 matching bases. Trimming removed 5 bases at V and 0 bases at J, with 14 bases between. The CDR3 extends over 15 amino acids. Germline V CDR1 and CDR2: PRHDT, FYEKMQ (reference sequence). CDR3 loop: CASSIAGIHSYEQYF. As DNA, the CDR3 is TGTGCCAGCAGCATCGCCGGGATCCACTCCTACGAGCAGTACTTC.

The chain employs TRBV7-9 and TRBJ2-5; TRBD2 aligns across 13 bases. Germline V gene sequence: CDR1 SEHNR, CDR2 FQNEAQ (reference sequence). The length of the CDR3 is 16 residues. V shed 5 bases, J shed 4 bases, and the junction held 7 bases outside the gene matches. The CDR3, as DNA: TGTGCCAGCAGCCCTGGACTAGCGGGAGTGACAGAGACCCAGTACTTC. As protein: CASSPGLAGVTETQYF.

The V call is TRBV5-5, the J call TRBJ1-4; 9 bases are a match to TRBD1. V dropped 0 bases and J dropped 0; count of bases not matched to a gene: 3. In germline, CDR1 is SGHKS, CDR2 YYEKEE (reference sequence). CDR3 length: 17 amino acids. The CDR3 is CASSLGQGGTTNEKLFF. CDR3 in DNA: TGTGCCAGCAGCTTGGGACAGGGGGGAACAACTAATGAAAAACTGTTTTTT.

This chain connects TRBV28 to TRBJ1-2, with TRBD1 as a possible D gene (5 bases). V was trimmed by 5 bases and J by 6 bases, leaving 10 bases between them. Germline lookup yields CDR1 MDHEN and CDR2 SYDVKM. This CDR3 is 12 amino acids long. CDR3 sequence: CASSVAGNGYTF. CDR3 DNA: TGTGCCAGCAGTGTTGCAGGGAATGGCTACACCTTC.

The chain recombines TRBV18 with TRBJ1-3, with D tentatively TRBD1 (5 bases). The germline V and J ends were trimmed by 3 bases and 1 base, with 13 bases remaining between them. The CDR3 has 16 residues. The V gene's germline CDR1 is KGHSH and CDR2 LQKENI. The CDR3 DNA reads TGTGCCAGCTCACCTTATCCAGGGAAGTCTGGAAACACCATATATTTT. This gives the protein CASSPYPGKSGNTIYF.

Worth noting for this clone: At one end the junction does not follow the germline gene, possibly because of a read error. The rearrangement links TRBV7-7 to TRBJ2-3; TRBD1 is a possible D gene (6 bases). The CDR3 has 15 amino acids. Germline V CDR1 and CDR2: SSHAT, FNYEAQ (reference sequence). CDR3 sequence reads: CASSPNRELTDTQYF. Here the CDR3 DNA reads TGTGCTAGCAGCCCTAACAGGGAATTAACAGATACGCAGTATTTT.

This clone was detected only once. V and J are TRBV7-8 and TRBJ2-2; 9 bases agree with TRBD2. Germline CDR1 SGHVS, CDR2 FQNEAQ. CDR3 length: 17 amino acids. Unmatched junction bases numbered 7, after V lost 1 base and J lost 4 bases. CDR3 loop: CASSLVSRLAVTGELFF. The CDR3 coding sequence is TGTGCCAGCAGCTTAGTTTCCCGACTAGCGGTCACCGGGGAGCTGTTTTTT.

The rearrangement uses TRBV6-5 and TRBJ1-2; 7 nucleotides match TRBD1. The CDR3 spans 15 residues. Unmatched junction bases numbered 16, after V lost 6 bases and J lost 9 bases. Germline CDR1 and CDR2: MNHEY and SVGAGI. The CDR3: CASSFGQAKLWSYTF. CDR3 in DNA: TGTGCCAGCAGCTTCGGACAGGCAAAACTATGGAGCTACACCTTC.

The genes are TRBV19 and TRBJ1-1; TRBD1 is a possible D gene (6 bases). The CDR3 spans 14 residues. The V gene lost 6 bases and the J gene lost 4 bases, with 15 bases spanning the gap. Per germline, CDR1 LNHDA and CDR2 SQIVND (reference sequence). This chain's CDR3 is CASRGRGARTEAFF. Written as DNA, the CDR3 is TGTGCCAGTAGGGGTCGGGGGGCGCGCACTGAAGCTTTCTTT. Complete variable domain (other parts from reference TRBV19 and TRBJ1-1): DGGITQSPKYLFRKEGQNVTLSCEQNLNHDAMYWYRQDPGQGLRLIYYSQIVNDFQKGDIAEGYSVSREKKESFPLTVTSAQKNPTAFYLCASRGRGARTEAFFGQGTRLTVV.

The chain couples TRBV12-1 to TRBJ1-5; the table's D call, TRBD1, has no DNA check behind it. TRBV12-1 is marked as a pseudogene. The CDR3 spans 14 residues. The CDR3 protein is CASSWWTGPQPQHF. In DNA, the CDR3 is TGTGCCAGCAGCTGGTGGACAGGGCCTCAGCCCCAGCATTTT.

As DNA, the CDR3 is TGTGCCAGCAGCTCACCGACTAGCGGGAGAAGATACGAGCAGTACTTC. Protein: CASSSPTSGRRYEQYF. The chain joins TRBV7-9 to TRBJ2-7; TRBD2 matches 12 bases. Unmatched junction bases numbered 8, after V lost 4 bases and J lost 4 bases. The CDR3 is 16 residues long. From germline, CDR1 is SEHNR and CDR2 FQNEAQ (reference sequence).

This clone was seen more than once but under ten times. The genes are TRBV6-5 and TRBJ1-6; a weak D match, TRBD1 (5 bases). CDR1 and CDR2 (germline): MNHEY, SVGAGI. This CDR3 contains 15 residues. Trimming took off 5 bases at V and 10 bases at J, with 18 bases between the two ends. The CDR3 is CASSGSRTTGSPLHF. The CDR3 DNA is TGTGCCAGCAGTGGCTCCAGGACAACAGGATCACCCCTCCACTTT.

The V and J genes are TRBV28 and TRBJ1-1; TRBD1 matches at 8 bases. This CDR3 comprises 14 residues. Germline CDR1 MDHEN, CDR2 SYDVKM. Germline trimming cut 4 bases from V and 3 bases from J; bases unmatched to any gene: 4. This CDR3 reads CASSWLQGDTEAFF. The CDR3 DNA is TGTGCCAGCAGTTGGCTACAGGGGGACACTGAAGCTTTCTTT.

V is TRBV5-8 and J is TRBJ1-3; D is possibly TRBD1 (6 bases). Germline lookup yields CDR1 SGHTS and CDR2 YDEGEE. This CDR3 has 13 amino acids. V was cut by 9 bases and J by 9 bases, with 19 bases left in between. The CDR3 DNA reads TGTGCCACCTGGACTCAGGGGAAGCGCACCATATATTTT. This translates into CATWTQGKRTIYF.